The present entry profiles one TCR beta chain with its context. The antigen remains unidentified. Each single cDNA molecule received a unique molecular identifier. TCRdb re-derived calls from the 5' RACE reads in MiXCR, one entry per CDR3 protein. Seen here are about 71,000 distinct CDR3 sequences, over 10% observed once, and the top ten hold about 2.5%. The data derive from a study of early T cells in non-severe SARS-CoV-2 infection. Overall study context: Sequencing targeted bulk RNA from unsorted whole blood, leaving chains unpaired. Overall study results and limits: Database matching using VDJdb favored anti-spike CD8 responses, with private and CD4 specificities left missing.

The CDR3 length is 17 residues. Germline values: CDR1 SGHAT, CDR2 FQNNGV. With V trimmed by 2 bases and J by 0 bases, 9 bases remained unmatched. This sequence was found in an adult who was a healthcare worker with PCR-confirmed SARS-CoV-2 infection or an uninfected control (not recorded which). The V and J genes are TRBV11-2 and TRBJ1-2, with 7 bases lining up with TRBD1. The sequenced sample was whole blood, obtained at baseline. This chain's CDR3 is CASSLPDYRGANYGYTF. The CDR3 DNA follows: TGTGCCAGCAGCTTACCCGACTACAGGGGCGCTAACTATGGCTACACCTTC.